Listed below are T cell receptor beta chains from one sample, sequenced in a study of shared clonotypes between healthy human individuals. Repertoires were generated with immunoSEQ multiplex PCR, while TCRdb's copy carries only in-frame clones and drops some. Of fewer than 2.5 million clones listed, 80% to 95% are singletons. Sample: naive CD4+ T cells from PBMCs. The receptors were sampled from a man younger than 35 in good health. Some clones in this sample may be carry-over from other donors' samples. The CDR3 runs from the conserved cysteine through the conserved F or W. A D gene is named only where the DNA matches it firmly. Rows give clone size only sometimes, using once, few, many, or a class for an expanded clone.

abundance: NA; j_gene: TRBJ1-1; v_gene: TRBV28; d_gene: NA; CDR3aa: CASSPVPLPGPFF; CDR3nt: TGTGCCAGCAGTCCCGTCCCACTCCCCGGGCCTTTCTTT
abundance: NA; j_gene: TRBJ2-6; v_gene: TRBV28; d_gene: TRBD1; CDR3aa: CASSEETGSGANVLTF; CDR3nt: TGTGCCAGCAGTGAGGAGACAGGGTCTGGGGCCAACGTCCTGACTTTC
abundance: NA; j_gene: TRBJ2-4; v_gene: TRBV19; d_gene: TRBD1; CDR3aa: CASSIGYRGNAKNIQYF; CDR3nt: TGTGCCAGTAGTATAGGGTACAGGGGGAACGCCAAAAACATTCAGTACTTC
abundance: NA; j_gene: TRBJ2-3; v_gene: TRBV30; d_gene: NA; CDR3aa: CAWSPGRHTDTQYF; CDR3nt: TGTGCCTGGAGTCCGGGACGTCACACAGATACGCAGTATTTT
abundance: NA; j_gene: TRBJ2-6; v_gene: TRBV11-1; d_gene: NA; CDR3aa: CASSLQGWDSGANVLTF; CDR3nt: TGTGCCAGCAGCCTACAGGGCTGGGACTCTGGGGCCAACGTCCTGACTTTC
abundance: NA; j_gene: TRBJ2-2; v_gene: TRBV7-2; d_gene: NA; CDR3aa: CASSLSGPRAGELFF; CDR3nt: TGTGCCAGCAGCTTATCCGGGCCTCGGGCCGGGGAGCTGTTTTTT
abundance: NA; j_gene: TRBJ2-3; v_gene: TRBV7-3; d_gene: NA; CDR3aa: CASSPGLSTDTQYF; CDR3nt: TGTGCCAGCAGCCCGGGACTGAGCACAGATACGCAGTATTTT
abundance: NA; j_gene: TRBJ1-1; v_gene: TRBV28; d_gene: NA; CDR3aa: CASSRLWGMNTEAFF; CDR3nt: TGTGCCAGCAGTCGCCTTTGGGGAATGAACACTGAAGCTTTCTTT
abundance: NA; j_gene: TRBJ2-3; v_gene: TRBV29-1; d_gene: NA; CDR3aa: CSSGGQSTDTQYF; CDR3nt: TGCAGCAGCGGGGGACAGAGCACAGATACGCAGTATTTT
abundance: few; j_gene: TRBJ1-2; v_gene: TRBV10-3; d_gene: NA; CDR3aa: CAISEAGLGLYGYTF; CDR3nt: TGTGCCATCAGTGAGGCGGGGTTAGGCCTCTATGGCTACACCTTC
abundance: NA; j_gene: TRBJ2-7; v_gene: TRBV25-1; d_gene: NA; CDR3aa: CASTRSGATEQYF; CDR3nt: TGTGCCAGCACCCGGTCGGGGGCGACCGAGCAGTACTTC
abundance: NA; j_gene: TRBJ2-6; v_gene: TRBV5-1; d_gene: NA; CDR3aa: CASSLDPGANVLTF; CDR3nt: TGCGCCAGCAGCCTCGACCCCGGGGCCAACGTCCTGACTTTC
abundance: NA; j_gene: TRBJ1-2; v_gene: TRBV6-6; d_gene: NA; CDR3aa: CASSYSAGVGYGYTF; CDR3nt: TGTGCCAGCAGTTACTCGGCCGGGGTCGGCTATGGCTACACCTTC
abundance: NA; j_gene: TRBJ1-3; v_gene: TRBV4-1; d_gene: NA; CDR3aa: CASSQAASSGNTIYF; CDR3nt: TGCGCCAGCAGCCAAGCCGCCTCCTCTGGAAACACCATATATTTT
abundance: NA; j_gene: TRBJ1-4; v_gene: TRBV19; d_gene: NA; CDR3aa: CASSPGGGIGEEKLFF; CDR3nt: TGTGCCAGTAGCCCTGGGGGAGGGATCGGCGAGGAAAAACTGTTTTTT
abundance: NA; j_gene: TRBJ1-1; v_gene: TRBV6-5; d_gene: NA; CDR3aa: CASSYYYEGNTEAFF; CDR3nt: TGTGCCAGCAGTTACTATTATGAGGGAAACACTGAAGCTTTCTTT
abundance: NA; j_gene: TRBJ1-1; v_gene: TRBV20-1; d_gene: NA; CDR3aa: CSVSPQAKAFF; CDR3nt: TGCAGTGTAAGCCCGCAAGCGAAAGCTTTCTTT
abundance: NA; j_gene: TRBJ2-1; v_gene: TRBV5-1; d_gene: TRBD2; CDR3aa: CASSLSSGSRGNEQFF; CDR3nt: TGCGCCAGCAGCTTGTCGAGCGGGAGTAGGGGGAATGAGCAGTTCTTC
abundance: NA; j_gene: TRBJ1-5; v_gene: TRBV7-9; d_gene: NA; CDR3aa: CASTLGQINQPQHF; CDR3nt: TGTGCCAGCACCCTGGGGCAGATAAATCAGCCCCAGCATTTT
abundance: NA; j_gene: TRBJ1-6; v_gene: TRBV5-1; d_gene: NA; CDR3aa: CASSLGQPYNSPLHF; CDR3nt: TGCGCCAGCAGCTTGGGGCAGCCCTATAATTCACCCCTCCACTTT
abundance: NA; j_gene: TRBJ2-3; v_gene: TRBV20-1; d_gene: NA; CDR3aa: CSVSGTDTQYF; CDR3nt: TGCAGTGTGAGCGGCACAGATACGCAGTATTTT
abundance: once; j_gene: TRBJ2-5; v_gene: TRBV7-2; d_gene: TRBD1; CDR3aa: CASSLQGAETQYF; CDR3nt: TGTGCCAGCAGCTTACAGGGGGCCGAGACCCAGTACTTC
abundance: NA; j_gene: TRBJ2-4; v_gene: TRBV15; d_gene: NA; CDR3aa: CATSRDSGPLAKNIQYF; CDR3nt: TGTGCCACCAGCAGAGATTCGGGACCCCTAGCCAAAAACATTCAGTACTTC
abundance: NA; j_gene: TRBJ2-5; v_gene: TRBV28; d_gene: NA; CDR3aa: CASSQTETQYF; CDR3nt: TGTGCCAGCAGTCAAACAGAGACCCAGTACTTC
abundance: NA; j_gene: TRBJ2-1; v_gene: TRBV11-1; d_gene: NA; CDR3aa: CASSLARSKFF; CDR3nt: TGTGCCAGCAGCTTAGCTAGGTCGAAGTTCTTC
abundance: few; j_gene: TRBJ1-1; v_gene: TRBV6-5; d_gene: TRBD1; CDR3aa: CASSYRGQGNTEAFF; CDR3nt: TGTGCCAGCAGTTACAGGGGACAGGGGAACACTGAAGCTTTCTTT
abundance: NA; j_gene: TRBJ2-7; v_gene: TRBV4-1; d_gene: NA; CDR3aa: CASSQATQQTYEQYF; CDR3nt: TGCGCCAGCAGCCAAGCGACTCAACAAACCTACGAGCAGTACTTC
abundance: NA; j_gene: TRBJ2-1; v_gene: TRBV29-1; d_gene: TRBD2; CDR3aa: CSVTTSGEGSYNEQFF; CDR3nt: TGCAGCGTTACCACTAGCGGGGAGGGCTCCTACAATGAGCAGTTCTTC
abundance: NA; j_gene: TRBJ2-7; v_gene: TRBV14; d_gene: NA; CDR3aa: CASSQYFLGPYEQYF; CDR3nt: TGTGCCAGCAGCCAATACTTTCTCGGCCCCTACGAGCAGTACTTC
abundance: NA; j_gene: TRBJ2-1; v_gene: TRBV11-2; d_gene: TRBD2; CDR3aa: CASSLGLAGYYNEQFF; CDR3nt: TGTGCCAGCAGCTTAGGACTAGCGGGTTATTACAATGAGCAGTTCTTC